One T cell receptor (beta chain) is described in this entry. As yet, its antigen is unknown. This sample stems from a study of T cell responses to AZD1222 COVID-19 vaccine. Study observations and caveats: Clonal diversity was possibly underestimated; the donors were predominantly white British and more often female. Baseline seropositivity occurred in only 5 to 7 AZD1222 recipients. Spike regions recognized by vaccine-associated CD4 TCRs spanned the protein, led by 160-218 and 743-854. In the spike-specific TCR repertoire, nearly half reportedly target unmutated variant regions.

Germline CDR1 is SGDLS and CDR2 is YYNGEE. The CDR3 extends over 15 amino acids. Trimming pared 0 bases from V and 7 bases from J, leaving 14 bases between. Generated by immunoSEQ multiplex PCR, the TCRdb table keeps only in-frame clones and is missing some. The table has about 180,000 clones, around nine tenths seen once. The chain joins TRBV9 to TRBJ2-1, with D unresolved. This clonotype originated in an adult who received the AZD1222 COVID-19 vaccine. This specimen consisted of peripheral blood, obtained 28 days after the second AZD1222 dose. The CDR3 nucleotides are TGTGCCAGCAGCGTAGGAAGCCTCGATTGGAATGAGCAGTTCTTC. Translation: CASSVGSLDWNEQFF.